This note documents a single T cell receptor (beta chain) sequence. This sample was taken from a study of blood T cell repertoires in COVID-19. About the study: Acute-phase and convalescent COVID-19 samples originated in the United States, Italy and Spain.

Clones were sequenced by immunoSEQ multiplex PCR, and TCRdb holds only the in-frame ones, with some missing. The table includes more than 300,000 clones, around 87% detected once. The CDR3 covers 16 residues. Trimming at V came to 4 bases and at J to 3 bases, leaving 5 bases not matched to a gene. Germline CDR1 reads SGDLS; CDR2 reads YYNGEE. The chain has TRBV9 and TRBJ2-1; 12 bases match TRBD2. This receptor was obtained from a woman aged 25 to 39 with COVID-19, enrolled during active disease. Sequencing was carried out using peripheral blood. CDR3 loop: CASSSPGLAGYNEQFF. DNA for the CDR3: TGTGCCAGCAGCTCGCCGGGACTAGCGGGCTACAATGAGCAGTTCTTC.